Listed below are T cell receptor beta chains from one sample, sequenced in a study of naive and memory T cell subsets. TCRdb ran MiXCR on the UMI-ligation and nested PCR reads and lists one entry per CDR3 protein. The table includes under 35,000 distinct CDR3 sequences, about 7.4% detected once. The sample in question was skin, obtained from a tuberculin skin test site. The source of these receptors is an adult in good health. Each CDR3 is given with its conserved first and last residue. Fields, in order: D gene, V gene, J gene, clone size, CDR3 protein, CDR3 DNA. D genes are given only for firm matches. Only part of the rows carry a size: once, few, many, or a class if the clone is expanded.

TRBD2	TRBV20-1	TRBJ2-3	many	CSAKLASGGPSTDTQYF	TGCAGTGCTAAGCTGGCTAGCGGGGGTCCTAGCACAGATACGCAGTATTTT
.	TRBV6-6	TRBJ1-4	many	CASSPGGNEKLFF	TGTGCCAGCAGCCCCGGGGGAAATGAAAAACTGTTTTTT
.	TRBV6-2/TRBV6-3	TRBJ1-1	.	CASDRQVGEAFF	TGTGCCAGCGATCGACAGGTGGGTGAAGCTTTCTTT
TRBD1	TRBV6-6	TRBJ1-3	.	CASSYPGQGVGNTIYF	TGTGCCAGCAGTTACCCGGGACAGGGAGTTGGAAACACCATATATTTT
.	TRBV7-9	TRBJ2-2	many	CASSFDPGSGELFF	TGTGCCAGCAGCTTTGATCCGGGTTCCGGGGAGCTGTTTTTT
.	TRBV6-4	TRBJ1-1	many	CASSLEGGNTEAFF	TGTGCCAGCAGTCTCGAAGGGGGGAACACTGAAGCTTTCTTT
TRBD2	TRBV20-1	TRBJ2-3	many	CSARQSGGGTDTQYF	TGCAGTGCTCGTCAAAGCGGGGGGGGGACGGATACGCAGTATTTT
.	TRBV5-1	TRBJ2-7	few	CASSLVPGQLYEQYF	TGCGCCAGCAGCTTGGTTCCGGGACAACTGTACGAGCAGTACTTC
.	TRBV5-1	TRBJ2-2	many	CASSRDGPVTGELFF	TGCGCCAGCAGCCGGGACGGACCGGTCACCGGGGAGCTGTTTTTT
.	TRBV9	TRBJ2-7	.	CASSVGVSYEQYF	TGTGCCAGCAGCGTCGGGGTAAGCTACGAGCAGTACTTC
TRBD2	TRBV5-1	TRBJ2-7	few	CASSLGTSFYEQYF	TGCGCCAGCAGCTTAGGGACTAGCTTTTACGAGCAGTACTTC
.	TRBV20-1	TRBJ2-3	many	CSASGGTDTQYF	TGCAGTGCCTCGGGGGGCACAGATACGCAGTATTTT
.	TRBV4-1	TRBJ2-3	.	CASSQDVAGTDTQYF	TGCGCCAGCAGCCAAGATGTTGCGGGCACAGATACGCAGTATTTT
.	TRBV7-7	TRBJ2-3	medium-sized	CASSPRDGSTDTQYF	TGTGCCAGCAGCCCACGGGACGGCAGCACAGATACGCAGTATTTT
.	TRBV14	TRBJ2-5	many	CASSQEGGYQETQYF	TGTGCCAGCAGCCAAGAGGGCGGGTACCAAGAGACCCAGTACTTC
.	TRBV19	TRBJ1-2	many	CASSIDGGPGGYGYTF	TGTGCCAGTAGTATAGATGGAGGGCCCGGGGGTTATGGCTACACCTTC
TRBD1	TRBV12-3/TRBV12-4	TRBJ1-6	few	CASSPTGRSPLHF	TGTGCCAGCAGTCCGACAGGGAGGTCACCCCTCCACTTT
.	TRBV2	TRBJ2-5	few	CASRDREETQYF	TGTGCCAGCAGAGATCGAGAAGAGACCCAGTACTTC
TRBD1	TRBV11-2	TRBJ2-7	many	CASSLARTGHEQYF	TGTGCCAGCAGCTTAGCGCGGACAGGCCACGAGCAGTACTTC
.	TRBV6-2/TRBV6-3	TRBJ2-2	many	CASRYMDGELFF	TGTGCCAGCAGATATATGGACGGGGAGCTGTTTTTT
TRBD2	TRBV27	TRBJ2-1	many	CAGGLAVYNEQFF	TGTGCCGGAGGACTAGCGGTTTACAATGAGCAGTTCTTC
TRBD1	TRBV19	TRBJ1-1	.	CASRPGTENTEAFF	TGTGCCAGTAGGCCCGGGACAGAGAACACTGAAGCTTTCTTT
TRBD2	TRBV5-5	TRBJ2-5	.	CASSFTPGLAGGQETQYF	TGTGCCAGCAGCTTCACACCGGGACTAGCGGGGGGCCAAGAGACCCAGTACTTC
TRBD1	TRBV3-1	TRBJ1-3	many	CASSRGQDGNTIYF	TGTGCCAGCAGCCGGGGACAGGATGGAAACACCATATATTTT
TRBD2	TRBV6-1	TRBJ2-3	many	CASSDVSSGAADTQYF	TGTGCCAGCAGTGATGTCTCTAGCGGGGCTGCAGATACGCAGTATTTT
.	TRBV6-5	TRBJ1-1	.	CASSTDQNTEAFF	TGTGCCAGCAGTACGGACCAAAACACTGAAGCTTTCTTT
.	TRBV11-2	TRBJ2-3	many	CASSIDSGTVTDTQYF	TGTGCCAGCAGCATAGATTCCGGGACTGTCACAGATACGCAGTATTTT
.	TRBV6-2/TRBV6-3	TRBJ1-6	.	CASTPEGHLGSSPLHF	TGTGCCAGCACCCCCGAGGGACACCTGGGGAGTTCACCCCTCCACTTT
.	TRBV6-1	TRBJ2-5	many	CASSEAGGQQETQYF	TGTGCCAGCAGTGAAGCCGGGGGGCAACAAGAGACCCAGTACTTC
TRBD1	TRBV5-1	TRBJ1-1	many	CASSSGQGGEAFF	TGCGCCAGCAGCTCGGGACAGGGAGGTGAAGCTTTCTTT
TRBD1	TRBV5-1	TRBJ1-1	.	CASSYGQALNTEAFF	TGCGCCAGCAGCTACGGACAGGCCTTGAACACTGAAGCTTTCTTT
.	TRBV7-9	TRBJ2-2	many	CASSPFLTVGTGELFF	TGTGCCAGCAGCCCTTTTCTGACAGTAGGGACCGGGGAGCTGTTTTTT
.	TRBV29-1	TRBJ2-1	.	CSLGRSDSYNEQFF	TGCAGCCTCGGACGTAGCGATTCCTACAATGAGCAGTTCTTC